This TCR beta chain is from a study of shared clonotypes between healthy human individuals. This CDR3 region has 15 residues. CDR1 is SGHAT, CDR2 FQNNGV, per germline. Trimming at V came to 5 bases and at J to 7 bases, leaving 11 bases not matched to a gene. General study results and limits: Larger estimated richness was generally seen in naive subsets than in memory subsets. Owing to a small donor count, the genetic and exposure-history diversity represented was limited. Clonotypes shared by all four sorted-subset donors had higher generation probabilities than non-shared clonotypes.

The assay was immunoSEQ multiplex PCR, and TCRdb's table has in-frame clones only and misses some. Of about 680,000 clones listed, 55% to 75% are singletons. Only one count was recorded for this clone. The target antigen is unknown. Sequencing was carried out using memory CD4+ T cells sorted from blood. Subset denoted: CD45RA-negative fraction. The chain joins TRBV11-2 to TRBJ2-1; 7 bases are shared with TRBD2. The sequence was obtained from a woman aged 25 to 39 in good health. The CDR3 sequence: CASSADPRGVNEQFF. For the CDR3, the DNA is TGTGCCAGCAGCGCGGACCCTCGGGGGGTTAATGAGCAGTTCTTC.